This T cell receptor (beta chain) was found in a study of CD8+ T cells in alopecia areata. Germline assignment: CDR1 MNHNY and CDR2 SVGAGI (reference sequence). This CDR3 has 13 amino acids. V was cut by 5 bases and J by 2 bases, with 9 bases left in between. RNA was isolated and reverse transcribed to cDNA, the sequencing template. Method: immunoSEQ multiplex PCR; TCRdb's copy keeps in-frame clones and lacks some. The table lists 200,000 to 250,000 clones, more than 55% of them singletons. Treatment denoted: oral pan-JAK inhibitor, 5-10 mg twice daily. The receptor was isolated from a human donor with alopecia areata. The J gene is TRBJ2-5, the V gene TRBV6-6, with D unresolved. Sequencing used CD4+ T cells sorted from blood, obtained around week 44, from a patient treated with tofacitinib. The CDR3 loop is CASSVGWQETQYF. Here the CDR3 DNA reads TGTGCCAGCAGTGTGGGATGGCAAGAGACCCAGTACTTC.